This T cell receptor (beta chain) was identified during a study of identical twins. Findings and limits, study-wide: Out-of-frame alpha sequences shared between twins exhibited an excess of low generation probability.

This clonotype turned up a few times. Antigen: not known. The germline CDR1 and CDR2 sequences are SGHDT and YYEEEE. CDR3 length equals 11 residues. Trimming took 1 base from V and 6 from J, leaving 4 bases between them. TCRdb re-analysed the 5' RACE reads in MiXCR, keeping a single row per CDR3 protein. The table includes hundreds of thousands of distinct CDR3 sequences, about 7.5% detected once. These data were likewise used in another study, on yellow fever vaccine responses in identical twins.

The J gene is TRBJ2-5, the V gene TRBV5-6; D ambiguous. Specimen: CD8+ T cells sorted from blood. The sequence came from a woman in her late teens or twenties in good health. The DNA of the CDR3 is TGTGCCAGCAGCTTGAGCAAGACCCAGTACTTC. It yields the protein CASSLSKTQYF.